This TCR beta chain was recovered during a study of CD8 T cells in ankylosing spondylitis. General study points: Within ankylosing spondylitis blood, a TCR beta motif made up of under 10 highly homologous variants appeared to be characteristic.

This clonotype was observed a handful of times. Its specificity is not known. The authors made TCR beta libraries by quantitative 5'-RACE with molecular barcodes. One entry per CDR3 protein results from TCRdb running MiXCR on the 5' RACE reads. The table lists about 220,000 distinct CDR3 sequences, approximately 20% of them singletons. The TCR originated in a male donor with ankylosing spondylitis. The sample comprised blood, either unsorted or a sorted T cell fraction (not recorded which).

CDR3 sequence reads: CASSPGLAGVTGELFF. The CDR3 DNA reads TGTGCCAGCAGCCCTGGACTAGCGGGAGTCACCGGGGAGCTGTTTTTT. This chain uses TRBV7-3 with TRBJ2-2; 13 bases align to TRBD2. Per germline, CDR1 SGHTA and CDR2 FQGTGA. The CDR3 has 16 residues. Trimming took 5 bases from V and 4 from J; bases not matched to a gene: 4.